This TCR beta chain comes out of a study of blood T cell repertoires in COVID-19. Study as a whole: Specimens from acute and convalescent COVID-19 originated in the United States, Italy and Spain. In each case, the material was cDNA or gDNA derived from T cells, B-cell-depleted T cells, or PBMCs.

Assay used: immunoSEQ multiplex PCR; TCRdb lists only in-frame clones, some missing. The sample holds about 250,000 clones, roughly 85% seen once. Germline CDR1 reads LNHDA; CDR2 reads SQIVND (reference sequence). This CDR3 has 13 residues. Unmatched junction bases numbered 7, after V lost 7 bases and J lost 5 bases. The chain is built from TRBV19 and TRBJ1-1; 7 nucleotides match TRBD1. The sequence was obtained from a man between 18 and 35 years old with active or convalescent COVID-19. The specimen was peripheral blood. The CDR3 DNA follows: TGTGCCAGTACGGGCAGGGGGAGTACTGAAGCTTTCTTT. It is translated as CASTGRGSTEAFF.